Included here is one T cell receptor beta chain sequence, with context. What it binds is unknown. This CDR3 spans 14 amino acids. This sample was included in a study of PD-1 blockade in classical Hodgkin lymphoma. Across the whole study: The patients were dosed with nivolumab 3 mg/kg, infused intravenously every 2 weeks.

Produced via immunoSEQ multiplex PCR; TCRdb's table is partial and in-frame only. This sample carries 50,000 to 65,000 clones, around 94% of them seen once, and the ten largest clones take about 8%. Study conclusions and caveats: Nivolumab initiation under 1 year post-ASCT meant exclusion. Healthy donors were reported to have higher baseline TCR diversity than newly diagnosed patients.

As to time point: cycle 4 day 1 (C4D1), after more than five weeks of nivolumab. Brentuximab vedotin exposure varied among the patients, all of whom had relapsed after autologous stem cell transplantation. Best response was recorded as complete response, partial response or progressive disease. This chain links TRBV7-5 with TRBJ2-5. TRBV7-5 is tagged as a pseudogene. The TCR sequence derives from a human donor with classical Hodgkin lymphoma. The material was peripheral blood mononuclear cells (PBMCs), obtained before the fourth cycle of nivolumab. The CDR3 DNA sequence: TGTGTCAGAAGCCCCAAAAAAGTGGAAGAGACCCAGTACTTC. Amino acid sequence: CVRSPKKVEETQYF.